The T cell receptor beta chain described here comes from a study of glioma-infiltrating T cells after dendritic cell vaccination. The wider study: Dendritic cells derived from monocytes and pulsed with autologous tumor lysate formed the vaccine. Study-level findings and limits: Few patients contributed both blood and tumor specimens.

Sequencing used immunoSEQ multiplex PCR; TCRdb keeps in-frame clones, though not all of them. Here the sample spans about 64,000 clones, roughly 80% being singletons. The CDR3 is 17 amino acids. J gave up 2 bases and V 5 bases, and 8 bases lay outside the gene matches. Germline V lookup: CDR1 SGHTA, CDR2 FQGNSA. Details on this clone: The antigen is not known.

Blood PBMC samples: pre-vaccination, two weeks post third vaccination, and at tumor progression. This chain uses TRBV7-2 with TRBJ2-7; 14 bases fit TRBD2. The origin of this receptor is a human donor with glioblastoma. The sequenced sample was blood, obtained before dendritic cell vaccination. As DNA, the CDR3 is TGTGCCAGCAGCCGAGGACTAGCGGGGGGCGCACCCTACGAGCAGTACTTC. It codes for CASSRGLAGGAPYEQYF.